This TCR beta chain was identified in a study of read filtering for tumor transcriptome and immune sequencing. This clonotype was observed at least ten times. The antigen remains undetermined. V was pared by 1 base and J by 0 bases, with 6 bases between. The CDR3 length is 14 residues. CDR1 and CDR2 (germline): MNHEY, SVGEGT. Molecular barcoded adaptors covering alpha/delta and beta/gamma chains were used on roughly 370 ng RNA. A single record per CDR3 protein comes from TCRdb applying MiXCR to the reads. The sample includes 40,000 or so distinct CDR3 sequences, roughly an eighth of them seen just once. Findings and caveats of the study: Even smaller IR-seq throughput identified most shared clonotypes.

This chain uses TRBV6-2 or TRBV6-3 with TRBJ2-5, with D unresolved. Sequencing was done on a sample of a population of CD138-negative cells sorted from bone marrow. The clonotype comes from a donor at least 40 years old with multiple myeloma. CDR3 DNA: TGTGCCAGCAGTTACTGGACCGACCAAGAGACCCAGTACTTC. Amino acids: CASSYWTDQETQYF.